This TCR beta chain was retrieved from a study of cytomegalovirus exposure and HLA in healthy donors. Study-level results: Donor immune exposure was known only as CMV serostatus. Across donors, most TCRs were seen rarely, yet some public ones were widespread. Association of a missense DCLRE1C variant with TCR beta V- and J-gene trimming was reported in a later analysis. The listing of 150 or so TCR beta chains classed them as cytomegalovirus-associated.

Primers: 60 Vbeta forward and 13 Jbeta reverse. TCRdb's copy holds only in-frame clones and misses some; the assay was immunoSEQ multiplex PCR. The table records about 190,000 clones, 70% to 85% of them present only once. The CDR3 runs to 15 residues. V lost 5 bases and J 1 base, leaving 15 bases between the germline ends. Germline V CDR1 and CDR2: SEHNR, FQNEAQ (reference sequence). A few counts support this clone. Its antigen is still unknown. This chain links TRBV7-9 with TRBJ2-7; D perhaps matches TRBD2 (5 bases). The sample comprised PBMCs. The source is a man between 40 and 49 years old in good health and CMV-seropositive. As DNA, the CDR3 is TGTGCCAGCAGCCAGGCGGGCAGGCGTTCCTACGAGCAGTACTTC. It translates to CASSQAGRRSYEQYF.